Sequencing of this T cell receptor (beta chain) was carried out in a study of CD8+CD57+ T cells in acquired aplastic anemia. Across the study: Isolated CD4+ and CD8+ cells, once sorted, yielded DNA averaging roughly 3 ug.

Looked up from germline, CDR1 is LNHDA and CDR2 is SQIVND (reference sequence). This CDR3 is built from 17 residues. V trimming: 5 bases; J trimming: 8 bases; junction bases outside the gene matches: 18. In the case of this clonotype: The antigen is unknown.

Study-level results: CD8+ Simpson's diversity did not differ significantly between patients and controls. Between patients and controls, approximately 29 CD8+ CDR3 sequences were found in common.

CDR3 and TCR beta VDJ profiling relied on a genomic DNA template. A single record per CDR3 protein comes from TCRdb applying MiXCR to the reads. The data show roughly 180,000 distinct CDR3 sequences, with 64% seen just once and 46% held by the top ten. The sequenced material came from sorted CD4+, CD8+, or CD8+CD57+ T cells (not recorded which) from PBMCs. The chain employs TRBV19 and TRBJ2-1, with 7 bases that match TRBD1. The receptor was derived from a human donor with severe aplastic anemia or a healthy control (not recorded which). CDR3 DNA sequence: TGTGCCAGTAGTCCTTACAGGGGTGGTGGACAGATGGATGAGCAGTTCTTC. Its translation: CASSPYRGGGQMDEQFF.